Given below is one TCR beta chain in context. Its antigen is currently unknown. A junction end diverges from the germline sequence, so it may reflect a read error. Each library started from approximately 14 ng of total RNA using the QIAseq Immune Repertoire TCR panel. Each CDR3 protein is one row after TCRdb ran MiXCR on the reads. Among more than 550 distinct CDR3 sequences listed, 9.5% to 14% were seen once. The sample comes from a study of circulating CD8 cells and anti-PD-1 response in melanoma. Study-level background: Every 2 weeks, patients got 3 mg/kg nivolumab intravenously.

Germline V gene lookup returns CDR1 MNHEY and CDR2 SMNVEV (reference sequence). The CDR3 consists of 14 residues. Study-wide findings and caveats: Published repertoire comparisons used only baseline and M1 samples. At M1, fewer than 8% of TRB clonotypes appeared in multiple subsets.

Live CD3+CD8+TCRalphabeta+ cells were sorted into four subsets by PD-1 and/or TIGIT. The TCR comes from a human donor with melanoma. The V call is TRBV27, the J call TRBJ2-5, with D perhaps being TRBD1 or TRBD2 (5 bases each). The starting material was CD8+ T cells from PBMCs, obtained at baseline or after one month of anti-PD-1 therapy (not recorded which). The CDR3 here is CASTLGGPYGTQCF. The CDR3 region has the DNA TGTGCCAGCACCCTAGGAGGCCCGTACGGGACCCAGTGCTTC.